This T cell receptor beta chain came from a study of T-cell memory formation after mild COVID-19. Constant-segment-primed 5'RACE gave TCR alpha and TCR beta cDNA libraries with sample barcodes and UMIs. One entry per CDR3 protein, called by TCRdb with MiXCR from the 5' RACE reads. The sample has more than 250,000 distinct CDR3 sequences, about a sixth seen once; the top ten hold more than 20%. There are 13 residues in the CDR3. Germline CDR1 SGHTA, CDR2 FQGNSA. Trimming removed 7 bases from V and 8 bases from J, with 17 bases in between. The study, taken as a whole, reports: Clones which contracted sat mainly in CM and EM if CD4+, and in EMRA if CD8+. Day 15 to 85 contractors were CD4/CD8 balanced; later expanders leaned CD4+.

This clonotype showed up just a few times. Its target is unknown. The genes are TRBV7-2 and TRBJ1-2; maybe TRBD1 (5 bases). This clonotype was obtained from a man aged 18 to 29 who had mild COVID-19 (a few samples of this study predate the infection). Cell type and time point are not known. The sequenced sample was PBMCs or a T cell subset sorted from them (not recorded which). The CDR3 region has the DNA TGTGCCAGCACCCCCGACAGACCTCGGGGCTACACCTTC. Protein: CASTPDRPRGYTF.